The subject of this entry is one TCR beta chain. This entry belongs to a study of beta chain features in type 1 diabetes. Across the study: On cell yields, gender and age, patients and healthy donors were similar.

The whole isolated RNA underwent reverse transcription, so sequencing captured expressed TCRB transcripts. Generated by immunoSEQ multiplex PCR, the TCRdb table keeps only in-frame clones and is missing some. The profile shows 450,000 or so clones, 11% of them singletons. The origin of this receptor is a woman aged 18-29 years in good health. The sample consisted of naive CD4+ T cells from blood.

CDR3 in amino acids: CASSVAGQLAGETQYF. The DNA of the CDR3 is TGTGCCAGCAGCGTAGCCGGTCAGCTAGCGGGAGAGACCCAGTACTTC. This rearrangement joins TRBV9 to TRBJ2-5; TRBD2 matches at 8 bases. Germline-derived CDR1 and CDR2 are SGDLS and YYNGEE. J was trimmed by 4 bases and V by 0 bases; bases with no gene match: 8. This CDR3 has 16 residues.